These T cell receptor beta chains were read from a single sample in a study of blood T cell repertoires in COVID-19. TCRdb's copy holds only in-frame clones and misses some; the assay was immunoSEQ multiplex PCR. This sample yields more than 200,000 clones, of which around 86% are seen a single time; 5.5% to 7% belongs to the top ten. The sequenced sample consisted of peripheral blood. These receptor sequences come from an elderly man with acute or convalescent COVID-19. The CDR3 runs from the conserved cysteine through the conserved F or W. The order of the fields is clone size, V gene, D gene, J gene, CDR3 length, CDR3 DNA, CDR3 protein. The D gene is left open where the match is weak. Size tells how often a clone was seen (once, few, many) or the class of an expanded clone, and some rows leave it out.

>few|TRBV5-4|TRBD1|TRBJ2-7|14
TGTGCCAGCAGCCGGACAGGGAGTCCTACCGAGCAGTACTTC
CASSRTGSPTEQYF
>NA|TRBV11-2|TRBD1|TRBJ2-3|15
TGTGCCAGCAGCAACGGACAGGGAGTCGCAGATACGCAGTATTTT
CASSNGQGVADTQYF
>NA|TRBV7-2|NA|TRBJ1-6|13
TGTGCCAGCAGCTTAATAGAGAATTCACCCCTCCACTTT
CASSLIENSPLHF
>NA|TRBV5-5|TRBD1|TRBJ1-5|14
TGTGCCAGCAGCTCTGGGACAGGGGTCCAGCCCCAGCATTTT
CASSSGTGVQPQHF
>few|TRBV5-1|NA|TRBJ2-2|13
TGCGCCAGCAGCTTGGGACAGATCGGGGAGCTGTTTTTT
CASSLGQIGELFF
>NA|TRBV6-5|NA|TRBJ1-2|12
TGTGCCAGCCATCCCCCAGGGGAGGGGTACACCTTC
CASHPPGEGYTF
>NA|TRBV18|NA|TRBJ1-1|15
TGTGCCAGCTCACGGGGGGATGGGGCGAACACTGAAGCTTTCTTT
CASSRGDGANTEAFF
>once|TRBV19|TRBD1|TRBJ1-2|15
TGTGCCAGTAGTATCTCGGCAGGGGGCTCGTGGGGCTACACCTTC
CASSISAGGSWGYTF
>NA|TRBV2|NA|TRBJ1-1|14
TGTGCCAGCAGTGATTCGAGGTTGAACACTGAAGCTTTCTTT
CASSDSRLNTEAFF
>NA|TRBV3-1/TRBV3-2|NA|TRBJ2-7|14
TGTGCCAGCAGCCAAGGGGGCAACTCCTACGAGCAGTACTTC
CASSQGGNSYEQYF
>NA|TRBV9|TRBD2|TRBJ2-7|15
TGTGCCAGCTCCAGACTAGCGGGAGCTTCCCACGAGCAGTACTTC
CASSRLAGASHEQYF